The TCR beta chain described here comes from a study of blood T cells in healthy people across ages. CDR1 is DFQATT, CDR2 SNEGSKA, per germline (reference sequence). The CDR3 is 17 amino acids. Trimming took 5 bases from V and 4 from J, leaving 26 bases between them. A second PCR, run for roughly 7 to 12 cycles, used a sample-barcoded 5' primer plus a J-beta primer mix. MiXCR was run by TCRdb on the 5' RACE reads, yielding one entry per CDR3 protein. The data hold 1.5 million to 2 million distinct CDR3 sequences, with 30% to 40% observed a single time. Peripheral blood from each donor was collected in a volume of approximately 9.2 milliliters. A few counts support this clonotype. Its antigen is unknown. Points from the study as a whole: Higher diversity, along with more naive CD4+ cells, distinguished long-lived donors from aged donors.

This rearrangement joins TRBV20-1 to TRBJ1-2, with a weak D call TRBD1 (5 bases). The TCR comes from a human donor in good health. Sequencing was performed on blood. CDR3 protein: CSAFKRAGRVISYGYTF. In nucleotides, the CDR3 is TGCAGTGCTTTTAAACGGGCAGGGAGGGTTATAAGCTATGGCTACACCTTC.